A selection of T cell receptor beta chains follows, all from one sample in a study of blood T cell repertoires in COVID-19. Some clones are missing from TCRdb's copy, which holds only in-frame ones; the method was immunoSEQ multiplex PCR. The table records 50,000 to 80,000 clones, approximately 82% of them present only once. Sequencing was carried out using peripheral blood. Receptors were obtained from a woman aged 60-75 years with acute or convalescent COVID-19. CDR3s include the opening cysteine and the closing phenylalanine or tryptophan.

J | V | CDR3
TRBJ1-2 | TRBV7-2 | CASTQGTVNYNYGYTF
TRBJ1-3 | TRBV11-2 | CASSLQTGLGNTIYF
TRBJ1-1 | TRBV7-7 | CASSPINTEAFF
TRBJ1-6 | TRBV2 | CASSEGRYNSPLHF
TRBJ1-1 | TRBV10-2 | CASSESPLGVGQMNTEAFF
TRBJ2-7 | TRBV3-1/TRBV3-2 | CASTQTGFFEQYF
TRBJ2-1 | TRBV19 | CASSNEQGSFEQFF
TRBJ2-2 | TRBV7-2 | CASSSTGDTGELFF
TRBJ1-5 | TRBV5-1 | CASSWTGDSNQPQHF
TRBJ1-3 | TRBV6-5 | CASRGSTGGNTIYF
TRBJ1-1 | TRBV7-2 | CASSPIQGAHTEAFF
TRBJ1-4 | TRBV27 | CASSLFWPTGVGEKLFF
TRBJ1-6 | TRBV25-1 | CASSPTGGNSPLHF
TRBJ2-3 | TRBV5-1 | CASSFRQSILSTDTQYF
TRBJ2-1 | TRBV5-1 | CASRAGGNYNEQFF
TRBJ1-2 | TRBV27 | CASSLTGTGYTF
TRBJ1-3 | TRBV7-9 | CASSLGQGSGNTIYF
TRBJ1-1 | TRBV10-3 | CAISPGVTEAFF
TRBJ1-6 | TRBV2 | CASRLRQADNSPLHF
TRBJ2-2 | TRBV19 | CASSIRVSGNTGELFF
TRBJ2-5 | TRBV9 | CASSVGSGGREETQYF
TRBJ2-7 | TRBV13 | CASSSAGGGSSYEQYF
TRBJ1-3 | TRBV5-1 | CASSQDRVGNTIYF
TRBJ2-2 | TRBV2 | CASSVLAGGSGELFF
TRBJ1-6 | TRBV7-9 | CASRRVDSPLHF
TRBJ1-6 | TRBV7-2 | CASSRMPGQSNSPLHF
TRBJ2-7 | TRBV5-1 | CASSPDRAHSYEQYF
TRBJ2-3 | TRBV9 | CASSPLPQGLAASTDTQYF